This entry lists 22 T cell receptor beta chains sequenced from one sample in a study of cytotoxic CD8 clonotypes in ibrutinib-treated CLL. Clones were read by immunoSEQ multiplex PCR, and TCRdb kept only the in-frame ones, dropping some. The repertoire includes approximately 130,000 clones, around 84% of them detected once, and less than 4% sits in the top ten. This specimen consisted of PBMCs, obtained after 24 months of ibrutinib treatment. The source of these receptors is a human donor with chronic lymphocytic leukemia.

This chain connects TRBV18 to TRBJ2-1; tentatively, D is TRBD1 or TRBD2 (6 bases each). The CDR3 has 15 amino acids. From germline, CDR1 is KGHSH and CDR2 LQKENI. V shed 6 bases and J shed 5 bases, with 17 bases lying between them. In DNA, the CDR3 is TGTGCCAGCTCGAGGGGGACTGGAGACAACAATGAGCAGTTCTTC. Translating gives CASSRGTGDNNEQFF.

This CDR3 is CASSPRLAGGLKTGELFF. The CDR3 DNA reads TGTGCCAGCAGCCCCCGACTAGCGGGGGGGCTCAAAACCGGGGAGCTGTTTTTT. The chain combines TRBV9 with TRBJ2-2; 14 bases align to TRBD2. J gave up 5 bases and V 4 bases, and 10 bases lay outside the gene matches. Germline V gene data show CDR1 as SGDLS and CDR2 as YYNGEE. This CDR3 is 18 amino acids long. Complete variable domain (other parts from reference TRBV9 and TRBJ2-2): DSGVTQTPKHLITATGQRVTLRCSPRSGDLSVYWYQQSLDQGLQFLIQYYNGEERAKGNILERFSAQQFPDLHSELNLSSLELGDSALYFCASSPRLAGGLKTGELFFGEGSRLTVL.

This CDR3 reads CAISKDRTAEAFF. The CDR3 DNA is TGTGCCATCAGTAAGGACAGGACGGCTGAAGCTTTCTTT. The chain recombines TRBV10-3 with TRBJ1-1; 7 bases line up with TRBD1. The CDR3 spans 13 residues. Per the germline V gene, CDR1 is ENHRY and CDR2 is SYGVKD. The V gene end was trimmed by 5 bases and the J gene end by 6 bases; junction bases not matched to a gene: 6.

The chain has TRBV5-5 and TRBJ2-7; possibly TRBD2 for D (5 bases). The CDR3 has 15 amino acids. Trimming left V 0 bases short and J 1 base short, with 11 bases between. Germline CDR1 and CDR2: SGHKS and YYEKEE (reference sequence). The CDR3 nucleotides are TGTGCCAGCAGCTTGGCCTTCGGGGAATCCTACGAGCAGTACTTC. This translates into CASSLAFGESYEQYF. Using reference TRBV5-5 and TRBJ2-7 for the parts outside the CDR3, the full variable domain is DAGVTQSPTHLIKTRGQQVTLRCSPISGHKSVSWYQQVLGQGPQFIFQYYEKEERGRGNFPDRFSARQFPNYSSELNVNALLLGDSALYLCASSLAFGESYEQYFGPGTRLTVT.

The V gene is TRBV7-7, the J gene TRBJ2-2; D assignment may be TRBD1 or TRBD2 (7 bases each). The CDR3 extends over 14 amino acids. V lost 5 bases and J lost 5, with 12 bases in between. CDR1 and CDR2 (germline): SSHAT, FNYEAQ (reference sequence). CDR3 nucleotides: TGTGCCAGCAGCCAGGGGGGGCATACCGGGGAGCTGTTTTTT. This encodes CASSQGGHTGELFF.

V is TRBV19 and J is TRBJ2-1; 8 bases match TRBD2. Germline CDR1 and CDR2: LNHDA and SQIVND (reference sequence). This CDR3 contains 17 residues. J was trimmed by 7 bases and V by 5 bases; bases with no gene match: 16. The CDR3 here is CASSLPMGLGGRNEQFF. In DNA form, the CDR3 reads TGTGCCAGTAGTCTTCCGATGGGACTAGGTGGGAGAAATGAGCAGTTCTTC.

This chain joins TRBV5-1 and TRBJ1-6, with D maybe TRBD1 (5 bases). Germline V gives CDR1 SGHRS, CDR2 YFSETQ. Trimming removed 4 bases from V and 4 bases from J, with 9 bases in between. The CDR3 is 14 residues long. CDR3 protein: CASSGGEYNSPLHF. CDR3 coding DNA: TGCGCCAGCAGCGGAGGGGAATATAATTCACCCCTCCACTTT.

This clone has just a few counts. This chain uses TRBV2 with TRBJ2-5, with TRBD2 matching over 9 bases. V gave up 7 bases and J gave up 5 bases; unmatched junction bases: 8. Germline loops: CDR1 SNHLY, CDR2 FYNNEI. There are 14 residues in the CDR3. The CDR3 nucleotides are TGTGCCAGCACTGCGGGGCTAGCGGGGGAGACCCAGTACTTC. It translates to CASTAGLAGETQYF.

The chain uses TRBV11-3 and TRBJ2-1, with 11 bases fitting TRBD1. After removal of 1 base from V and 8 bases from J, the junction contained 1 base not matched to a gene. Germline V gene sequence: CDR1 SGHNT, CDR2 YENEEA. CDR3 size: 14 residues. The CDR3 coding sequence is TGTGCCAGCAGCTTAGCGGACAGGGGGCATGAGCAGTTCTTC. This gives the protein CASSLADRGHEQFF.

A single count supports this clone. The chain is built from TRBV6-1 and TRBJ1-1; 8 bases line up with TRBD1. V lost 7 bases to trimming and J lost 4 bases; unmatched junction nucleotides: 8. The CDR3 spans 14 residues. Germline assignment: CDR1 MNHNS and CDR2 SASEGT. The CDR3 region has the DNA TGTGCCAGCACCAAGACAGGGGATTCCACTGAAGCTTTCTTT. It is translated as CASTKTGDSTEAFF.

This clone was recorded once. CDR3 coding DNA: TGTGCCAGCCAAGCATCCGGGAAAACGACCGGGGAGCTGTTTTTT. As protein: CASQASGKTTGELFF. V is TRBV6-4 and J is TRBJ2-2, with TRBD2 as a possible D gene (5 bases). Germline CDR1 and CDR2: MRHNA and SNTAGT. The CDR3 runs to 15 residues. Trimming cost V 8 bases and J 5 bases, with 18 bases left between them.

The chain combines TRBV13 with TRBJ1-6; 10 positions agree with TRBD1. CDR1 and CDR2 from the germline V gene are PRHDT and FYEKMQ (reference sequence). Trimming removed 4 bases from V and 9 bases from J; junction bases left unmatched: 3. The CDR3 consists of 14 residues. In DNA form, the CDR3 reads TGTGCCAGCAGCTCCGGGACAGGGGCTTCACCCCTCCACTTT. Its protein product is CASSSGTGASPLHF. The complete variable domain, with remaining parts taken from reference TRBV13 and TRBJ1-6, reads AAGVIQSPRHLIKEKRETATLKCYPIPRHDTVYWYQQGPGQDPQFLISFYEKMQSDKGSIPDRFSAQQFSDYHSELNMSSLELGDSALYFCASSSGTGASPLHFGNGTRLTVT.

The chain uses TRBV28 and TRBJ1-2; D is unresolved. There are 12 residues in the CDR3. Germline V gene data show CDR1 as MDHEN and CDR2 as SYDVKM. Trimming pared 4 bases from V and 1 base from J, leaving 4 bases between. The CDR3 region has the DNA TGTGCCAGCAGTTGGATTAACTATGGCTACACCTTC. This translates into CASSWINYGYTF.

V is TRBV28 and J is TRBJ1-2, with D maybe TRBD1 (5 bases). V was pared by 6 bases and J by 8 bases, with 16 bases between. This CDR3 is 13 amino acids long. Germline CDR1 is MDHEN and CDR2 is SYDVKM. The DNA of the CDR3 is TGTGCCAGCAGCTCCGGCGGCAGGGTAGGCTACACCTTC. It codes for CASSSGGRVGYTF.

V gene TRBV7-2 combines with J gene TRBJ2-5, with D possibly TRBD2 on 6 matching bases. Germline V gene lookup returns CDR1 SGHTA and CDR2 FQGNSA. The CDR3 totals 14 residues. V dropped 5 bases and J dropped 7 bases, with 17 bases sitting between them. CDR3 amino acids: CASSPSGPARTQYF. The CDR3 bases are TGTGCCAGCAGCCCCAGCGGGCCGGCCAGGACCCAGTACTTC.

The genes are TRBV15 and TRBJ2-1; TRBD1 matches 8 bases. The trim removed 2 bases at V and 1 base at J, leaving 7 bases unmatched. Germline CDR1 reads LNHNV; CDR2 reads YYDKDF (reference sequence). The CDR3 runs 17 residues. Here the CDR3 reads CATSRPGQGWSYNEQFF. CDR3 DNA sequence: TGTGCCACCAGCAGACCAGGACAGGGATGGTCCTACAATGAGCAGTTCTTC.

With regard to this clone: Additional DNA sequences in this sample encode the identical CDR3. The rearrangement uses TRBV9 and TRBJ1-4; weak D call: TRBD1 (6 bases). Germline V lookup: CDR1 SGDLS, CDR2 YYNGEE. The CDR3 sequence is 13 residues long. V dropped 4 bases and J dropped 8 bases, with 12 bases sitting between them. The CDR3 nucleotides are TGTGCCAGCAGCCCACAGGGAAACGAAAAACTGTTTTTT. Translated: CASSPQGNEKLFF.

This chain links TRBV7-9 with TRBJ2-7, with D possibly TRBD1 on 6 matching bases. The CDR3 has 15 residues. Germline V lookup: CDR1 SEHNR, CDR2 FQNEAQ (reference sequence). V was trimmed by 4 bases and J by 5 bases, leaving 18 bases between them. The CDR3 region is CASSSKQGITNEQYF. The CDR3, as DNA: TGTGCCAGCAGCTCCAAGCAGGGGATTACAAACGAGCAGTACTTC.

V usage is TRBV19 and J usage is TRBJ2-2; D remains ambiguous. Trimming took 2 bases from V and 7 from J, leaving 11 bases between them. CDR1 is LNHDA, CDR2 SQIVND, per germline (reference sequence). The CDR3 runs 14 residues. CDR3 in amino acids: CASSIPVGGGELFF. The CDR3 DNA reads TGTGCCAGTAGTATACCAGTCGGCGGCGGGGAGCTGTTTTTT.

The CDR3 protein is CASSTGQLWRGTDTQYF. The CDR3 DNA follows: TGCGCCAGCAGCACCGGACAGCTCTGGAGGGGCACAGATACGCAGTATTTT. The chain uses TRBV5-1 and TRBJ2-3, with D tentatively TRBD1 or TRBD2 (6 bases each). Germline values: CDR1 SGHRS, CDR2 YFSETQ. V gave up 4 bases and J gave up 1 base, with 19 bases separating them. CDR3 length: 17 amino acids.

The chain uses TRBV2 and TRBJ2-7; D uncertain. The CDR3 is 13 residues long. Germline CDR1 reads SNHLY; CDR2 reads FYNNEI. V was trimmed by 3 bases and J by 5 bases, leaving 11 bases between them. In DNA form, the CDR3 reads TGTGCCAGCAGTGACCCCCCGGTCCACGAGCAGTACTTC. It yields the protein CASSDPPVHEQYF.

The rearrangement uses TRBV18 and TRBJ2-5; D may be TRBD2 (5 bases). The CDR3 covers 13 residues. Trimming pared 4 bases from V and 4 bases from J, leaving 10 bases between. From germline, CDR1 is KGHSH and CDR2 LQKENI. CDR3 amino acids: CASSLDAGETQYF. CDR3 nucleotides: TGTGCCAGCTCACTTGACGCGGGAGAGACCCAGTACTTC.